Each of the 8 T cell receptor beta chains below was sequenced from the same sample in a study of blood T cell repertoires in COVID-19. TCRdb's copy holds only in-frame clones and misses some; the assay was immunoSEQ multiplex PCR. The sample lists around 200,000 clones; around nine tenths were seen once. Sequencing was performed on peripheral blood. Receptors were obtained from a woman between 18 and 30 years old who had recovered from COVID-19.

This clone was seen a single time. The gene calls are TRBV7-9 and TRBJ2-1; 14 nucleotides match TRBD2. Germline CDR1 is SEHNR and CDR2 is FQNEAQ (reference sequence). The V and J ends lost 5 bases and 8 bases, in that order; junction bases with no gene match: 17. The CDR3 loop spans 19 amino acids. CDR3 residues: CASSLPSGAGLAGAHEQFF. For the CDR3, the DNA is TGTGCCAGCAGCCTCCCTTCAGGGGCGGGACTAGCGGGAGCTCATGAGCAGTTCTTC.

Only one count was recorded for this clone. The chain couples TRBV7-9 to TRBJ2-1; the match to TRBD2 covers 13 bases. The CDR3 contains 17 residues. V lost 4 bases and J lost 9; bases outside the gene matches: 12. Germline V gene sequence: CDR1 SEHNR, CDR2 FQNEAQ (reference sequence). CDR3 amino acids: CASSSPPKLAGGLEQFF. In DNA, the CDR3 is TGTGCCAGCAGCTCACCCCCGAAACTAGCGGGGGGGCTTGAGCAGTTCTTC.

This chain links TRBV7-9 with TRBJ1-6; 7 positions match TRBD1. Germline CDR1 reads SEHNR; CDR2 reads FQNEAQ (reference sequence). Trimming cost V 4 bases and J 10 bases; bases outside gene matches: 7. CDR3 size: 14 residues. CDR3 residues: CASSWTGELSPLHF. The CDR3 DNA is TGTGCCAGCAGCTGGACAGGCGAGCTATCACCCCTCCACTTT.

The CDR3 spells CASSQDDRERVRETQYF. The CDR3 DNA sequence: TGCGCCAGCAGCCAAGATGACCGGGAGAGGGTTCGGGAGACCCAGTACTTC. The chain uses TRBV4-3 and TRBJ2-5; D is perhaps TRBD2 (6 bases). Germline V lookup: CDR1 LGHNA, CDR2 YSLEER. The CDR3 is 17 residues long. Trimming pared 0 bases from V and 5 bases from J, leaving 19 bases between.

J is TRBJ1-1 and V is TRBV19, with 8 bases identical to TRBD1. The germline V gene encodes CDR1 LNHDA and CDR2 SQIVND (reference sequence). V trimming: 5 bases; J trimming: 5 bases; junction bases outside the gene matches: 4. The CDR3 contains 13 residues. The CDR3 DNA follows: TGTGCCAGTAGTCCGTGGGACAGGACTGAAGCTTTCTTT. This sequence encodes CASSPWDRTEAFF.

The CDR3 nucleotides are TGTGCCAGCAGTTACACCCGGGGCTCGGGGGGGGAGACCCAGTACTTC. It yields the protein CASSYTRGSGGETQYF. This chain connects TRBV6-2 or TRBV6-3 to TRBJ2-5; 8 nucleotides agree with TRBD2. CDR1 MNHEY and CDR2 SVGEGT come from the germline V gene. The CDR3 runs to 16 residues. The trim removed 2 bases at V and 5 bases at J, leaving 10 bases unmatched.

A few counts support this clone. This chain links TRBV5-6 with TRBJ2-7, with D perhaps matching TRBD1 (5 bases). The CDR3 is 14 residues long. Per germline, CDR1 SGHDT and CDR2 YYEEEE. The V end was cut by 2 bases, the J end by 3 bases, with 12 bases between. CDR3 in DNA: TGTGCCAGCAGCTTAGGGCAGGGCCTCTACGAGCAGTACTTC. Amino acid sequence: CASSLGQGLYEQYF.

The chain joins TRBV11-2 to TRBJ1-4; 7 positions match TRBD1. From germline, CDR1 is SGHAT and CDR2 FQNNGV. The ends lost 4 bases at V and 5 bases at J; junction bases unmatched: 4. The CDR3 is 14 amino acids. CDR3 sequence reads: CASSSGQTNEKLFF. CDR3 DNA: TGTGCCAGCAGCTCGGGACAGACGAATGAAAAACTGTTTTTT.